This T cell receptor beta chain was captured by sequencing in a study of T cells in Graves' hyperthyroidism and ophthalmopathy. The source material, RNA transcripts, was used to amplify TCR beta CDR3 regions. In the first-round RT-PCR of the TCR CDR3, the HTBI primer set was used. TCRdb passed the multiplex PCR reads through MiXCR, listing each CDR3 protein once. The top ten clones hold about 9.4% of a sample with hundreds of thousands of distinct CDR3 sequences, approximately 14% of them seen once. CDR3 length: 12 amino acids. Germline V gene lookup returns CDR1 DFQATT and CDR2 SNEGSKA (reference sequence). The germline V and J ends were trimmed by 3 bases and 4 bases, with 7 bases remaining between them.

The receptor comes from a woman aged 18-29 years with Graves' hyperthyroidism. The chain has TRBV20-1 and TRBJ2-1; D possibly corresponds to TRBD2 (6 bases). The sequenced material came from blood. CDR3 loop: CSARSGYNEQFF. The CDR3 region has the DNA TGCAGTGCTAGGAGCGGGTACAATGAGCAGTTCTTC.